These 6 T cell receptor beta chains were sequenced from one sample in a study of cytomegalovirus exposure and HLA in healthy donors. Profiling relied on immunoSEQ multiplex PCR, and the TCRdb table lists in-frame clones only, not all of them. The table shows about 130,000 clones, with roughly 89% occurring only once. What was sequenced was PBMCs. The origin of the receptors is a woman aged 18 to 35 in good health and CMV-seronegative.

V and J are TRBV29-1 and TRBJ1-2; D is undetermined. The CDR3 length is 12 residues. V was trimmed by 5 bases and J by 6 bases, leaving 13 bases between them. From germline, CDR1 is SQVTM and CDR2 ANQGSEA. Here the CDR3 DNA reads TGCAGCGTTACGGGAAATATGGATGGCTACACCTTC. It yields the protein CSVTGNMDGYTF.

This chain links TRBV5-1 with TRBJ1-1, with TRBD1 matching over 7 bases. Germline V gives CDR1 SGHRS, CDR2 YFSETQ. V shed 3 bases and J 4 bases; nucleotides not matched to a gene: 12. CDR3 size: 16 residues. The CDR3 region has the DNA TGCGCCAGCAGCTCCCCACAGGGGAGCGACGGCACTGAAGCTTTCTTT. This translates into CASSSPQGSDGTEAFF.

The chain uses TRBV18 and TRBJ1-1; 9 bases fit TRBD1. This CDR3 spans 16 amino acids. Germline assignment: CDR1 KGHSH and CDR2 LQKENI. After removal of 3 bases from V and 1 base from J, the junction contained 6 bases not matched to a gene. CDR3 in amino acids: CASSPYRGQGNTEAFF. DNA for the CDR3: TGTGCCAGCTCACCTTACAGGGGGCAGGGGAACACTGAAGCTTTCTTT. The whole variable domain, filled in from reference TRBV18 and TRBJ1-1, reads NAGVMQNPRHLVRRRGQEARLRCSPMKGHSHVYWYRQLPEEGLKFMVYLQKENIIDESGMPKERFSAEFPKEGPSILRIQQVVRGDSAAYFCASSPYRGQGNTEAFFGQGTRLTVV.

The rearrangement uses TRBV5-1 and TRBJ2-1; 8 bases are a match to TRBD2. Germline assignment: CDR1 SGHRS and CDR2 YFSETQ. The trim removed 4 bases at V and 4 bases at J, leaving 10 bases unmatched. The CDR3 has 16 residues. The CDR3 spells CASSPKAGAAYNEQFF. CDR3 in DNA: TGCGCCAGCAGCCCGAAAGCGGGAGCGGCATACAATGAGCAGTTCTTC. Combining the CDR3 with reference TRBV5-1 and TRBJ2-1 gives the whole variable domain KAGVTQTPRYLIKTRGQQVTLSCSPISGHRSVSWYQQTPGQGLQFLFEYFSETQRNKGNFPGRFSGRQFSNSRSEMNVSTLELGDSALYLCASSPKAGAAYNEQFFGPGTRLTVL.

The gene calls are TRBV10-3 and TRBJ2-7; D is possibly TRBD1 (6 bases). Trimming removed 6 bases at V and 2 bases at J, with 17 bases between. The CDR3 loop spans 15 amino acids. CDR1 is ENHRY, CDR2 SYGVKD, per germline. Written as DNA, the CDR3 is TGTGCCATCAGGGCAAGCGGACAGACCCCCTACGAGCAGTACGTC. The encoded protein is CAIRASGQTPYEQYV.

The chain employs TRBV5-1 and TRBJ2-3; 7 bases map to TRBD1. This CDR3 is 16 amino acids long. CDR1 and CDR2 from the germline V gene are SGHRS and YFSETQ. V gave up 0 bases and J gave up 2 bases; unmatched junction bases: 6. The CDR3 DNA sequence: TGCGCCAGCAGCTTGGGGGGGACAGCAATCACAGATACGCAGTATTTT. It encodes CASSLGGTAITDTQYF. Full variable domain (outside the CDR3, taken from reference TRBV5-1 and TRBJ2-3): KAGVTQTPRYLIKTRGQQVTLSCSPISGHRSVSWYQQTPGQGLQFLFEYFSETQRNKGNFPGRFSGRQFSNSRSEMNVSTLELGDSALYLCASSLGGTAITDTQYFGPGTRLTVL.